The 28 T cell receptor beta chains presented below share a single source sample, sequenced in a study of T cells after yellow fever vaccination. Using its own MiXCR run on the 5' RACE reads, TCRdb lists one record per CDR3 protein. This sample has about 320,000 distinct CDR3 sequences, with 3.5% to 5% found just once. Sequenced material: PBMCs, taken 15 days after the yellow fever booster vaccination. These receptors all stem from a young man who received the YFV17D yellow fever vaccine.

In this sample, this clonotype turned up a few times. The chain joins TRBV12-3 or TRBV12-4 to TRBJ2-1, with D tentatively TRBD2 (5 bases). The V gene lost 1 base and the J gene lost 10 bases, with 11 bases spanning the gap. The CDR3 is made up of 13 amino acids. CDR3 protein: CASSLERSGEQFF. The DNA of the CDR3 is TGTGCCAGCAGTTTAGAGCGCTCGGGAGAGCAGTTCTTC.

The chain combines TRBV11-2 with TRBJ2-4; D is ambiguous. Trimming removed 4 bases at V and 8 bases at J, with 18 bases between. The length of the CDR3 is 15 residues. Germline V gene sequence: CDR1 SGHAT, CDR2 FQNNGV. The CDR3 DNA reads as TGTGCCAGCAGCTCCCGACTCCCCTCAGGCCACATTCAGTACTTC. Its protein product is CASSSRLPSGHIQYF.

This chain uses TRBV15 with TRBJ2-5; the match to TRBD2 covers 9 bases. CDR1 LNHNV and CDR2 YYDKDF come from the germline V gene (reference sequence). This CDR3 region has 16 residues. Trimming cost V 1 base and J 4 bases; bases outside gene matches: 7. As DNA, the CDR3 is TGTGCCACCAGCAGAGTTCCTAGCGGGGTCGGAGAGACCCAGTACTTC. Protein product: CATSRVPSGVGETQYF.

In this sample, this clonotype turned up a few times. The gene calls are TRBV30 and TRBJ2-5; no definite D call. There are 12 residues in the CDR3. Trimming shortened V by 1 base and J by 5 bases, and 8 bases separated the two germline ends. The germline gives CDR1 GTSNPN, CDR2 SVGIG (reference sequence). CDR3 amino acids: CAWSGGGETQYF. For the CDR3, the DNA is TGTGCCTGGAGTGGGGGTGGGGAGACCCAGTACTTC.

This clonotype has ten or more counts. The rearrangement joins TRBV6-5 to TRBJ1-2; D remains unclear. The CDR3 extends over 13 amino acids. V was pared by 2 bases and J by 4 bases, with 8 bases between. Per the germline V gene, CDR1 is MNHEY and CDR2 is SVGAGI. The CDR3 sequence is CASSYGRGYGYTF. CDR3 nucleotides: TGTGCCAGCAGTTACGGGCGTGGCTATGGCTACACCTTC.

The table lists this clonotype with a few counts. V is TRBV27 and J is TRBJ1-5; possible D gene TRBD1, 5 bases. Germline values: CDR1 MNHEY, CDR2 SMNVEV (reference sequence). Between the trimmed V and J ends, which lost 8 bases and 6 bases, there was a span of 23 bases. This CDR3 comprises 16 residues. Written as DNA, the CDR3 is TGTGCCAGCGGTTGGGCAAGGGGAGGGTTAAGTCAGCCCCAGCATTTT. Amino acid sequence: CASGWARGGLSQPQHF.

This clonotype was detected many times. The chain is built from TRBV20-1 and TRBJ2-3; D call uncertain. The CDR3 sequence is 14 residues long. Germline CDR1 DFQATT, CDR2 SNEGSKA (reference sequence). With 0 bases removed from V and 1 base from J, the gap between germline ends came to 8 bases. CDR3 DNA: TGCAGTGCTAGAGATCAGTTTGGCACAGATACGCAGTATTTT. As protein: CSARDQFGTDTQYF.

This clonotype was observed many times. The chain joins TRBV7-9 to TRBJ2-7, with a possible D match to TRBD2 (5 bases). The germline V gene encodes CDR1 SEHNR and CDR2 FQNEAQ (reference sequence). V was trimmed by 1 base and J by 0 bases, leaving 10 bases between them. The CDR3 covers 15 residues. The CDR3 coding sequence is TGTGCCAGCAGCTTAGGTGTGGGGAGCTCCTACGAGCAGTACTTC. This gives the protein CASSLGVGSSYEQYF.

This clonotype occurred a few times. V usage is TRBV4-2 and J usage is TRBJ2-3, with a possible D match to TRBD2 (6 bases). CDR1 and CDR2 from the germline V gene are LGHNA and YNFKEQ. Trimming removed 4 bases at V and 2 bases at J, with 13 bases between. CDR3 length equals 15 residues. Here the CDR3 reads CASSRGDPPTDTQYF. The CDR3 DNA is TGTGCCAGCAGCCGGGGGGATCCACCCACAGATACGCAGTATTTT.

In its sample, this clonotype was seen many times. CDR3 sequence reads: CASSQVAYRDGEKLFF. The DNA of the CDR3 is TGCGCCAGCAGCCAAGTAGCGTACAGGGATGGGGAAAAACTGTTTTTT. The V gene is TRBV4-3, the J gene TRBJ1-4, with D possibly matching TRBD1 (6 bases). The V end lost 1 base, the J end lost 8 bases, and 17 bases lay between the germline ends. Germline CDR1 LGHNA, CDR2 YSLEER. This CDR3 has 16 amino acids.

This chain joins TRBV5-1 and TRBJ2-3; 7 bases fit TRBD2. This CDR3 has 15 residues. Germline-derived CDR1 and CDR2 are SGHRS and YFSETQ. The V gene end was trimmed by 4 bases and the J gene end by 0 bases; junction bases not matched to a gene: 5. The CDR3 here is CASSRLAKSTDTQYF. The CDR3 coding sequence is TGCGCCAGCAGCCGACTAGCTAAGAGCACAGATACGCAGTATTTT.

The chain is built from TRBV9 and TRBJ2-1; no clear D. Deletions cut 0 bases from V and 0 bases from J, with 10 bases between. The germline V gene encodes CDR1 SGDLS and CDR2 YYNGEE. CDR3 length: 16 amino acids. The CDR3 DNA sequence: TGTGCCAGCAGCGTAGATGGCGAGAGCTCCTACAATGAGCAGTTCTTC. Translation: CASSVDGESSYNEQFF.

This clonotype was found a few times. The chain carries TRBV3-1 and TRBJ2-5; D unresolved. CDR1 is LGHDT, CDR2 YNNKEL, per germline (reference sequence). This CDR3 is 13 amino acids long. V dropped 1 base and J dropped 4 bases, with 7 bases sitting between them. The CDR3 region has the DNA TGTGCCAGCAGCCAAGCGGGTTCAGAGACCCAGTACTTC. This gives the protein CASSQAGSETQYF.

V gene TRBV4-3 combines with J gene TRBJ2-2; D gene unclear. Germline CDR1 and CDR2: LGHNA and YSLEER. V shed 0 bases and J shed 5 bases, with 13 bases lying between them. The CDR3 consists of 16 residues. CDR3 loop: CASSQEPKPGTGELFF. In nucleotides, the CDR3 is TGCGCCAGCAGCCAAGAACCTAAGCCCGGAACCGGGGAGCTGTTTTTT.

This clonotype was observed many times. The V call is TRBV29-1, the J call TRBJ2-3; D may be TRBD1 (5 bases). The CDR3 sequence is 14 residues long. Trimming removed 2 bases at V and 3 bases at J, with 12 bases between. Per the germline V gene, CDR1 is SQVTM and CDR2 is ANQGSEA. The CDR3 is CSVERGLGTDTQYF. CDR3 in DNA: TGCAGCGTTGAAAGGGGCTTGGGAACAGATACGCAGTATTTT.

Ten or more counts support this clonotype. The V call is TRBV7-2, the J call TRBJ2-3, with 14 nucleotides matching TRBD2. Germline lookup yields CDR1 SGHTA and CDR2 FQGNSA. The CDR3 runs 17 residues. Losses at the gene ends were 5 bases for V and 6 bases for J; bases not matched to a gene: 10. CDR3 coding DNA: TGTGCCAGCAGCCCGACCGGGACTAGCGGGGGCCCGGATACGCAGTATTTT. Translating it yields CASSPTGTSGGPDTQYF. Complete variable domain (other parts from reference TRBV7-2 and TRBJ2-3): GAGVSQSPSNKVTEKGKDVELRCDPISGHTALYWYRQSLGQGLEFLIYFQGNSAPDKSGLPSDRFSAERTGGSVSTLTIQRTQQEDSAVYLCASSPTGTSGGPDTQYFGPGTRLTVL.

V is TRBV21-1 and J is TRBJ1-6. TRBV21-1 has pseudogene status. This CDR3 has 14 residues. The CDR3 DNA reads as TGTGCCAGCATTCGGGAGGGCGTGAATTCACCCCTCCACTTT. This gives the protein CASIREGVNSPLHF.

There are many counts of this clonotype. V is TRBV2 and J is TRBJ2-3; D is undetermined. V lost 0 bases and J 0 bases, leaving 10 bases between the germline ends. The germline V gene encodes CDR1 SNHLY and CDR2 FYNNEI. The CDR3 length is 16 residues. The CDR3 region has the DNA TGTGCCAGCAGTGAAGCGCCCTCAACTAGCACAGATACGCAGTATTTT. Its translation: CASSEAPSTSTDTQYF.

This clonotype was detected many times. The chain joins TRBV5-8 to TRBJ2-7, with D perhaps matching TRBD1 (7 bases). The germline CDR1 and CDR2 sequences are SGHTS and YDEGEE. Trimming cost V 0 bases and J 6 bases, with 13 bases left between them. The CDR3 is 14 amino acids. CDR3 loop: CASSLGQGLSEQYV. For the CDR3, the DNA is TGTGCCAGCAGCTTGGGACAGGGACTCTCCGAGCAGTACGTC.

This CDR3 is CASRRDTLNTEAFF. The CDR3 DNA reads as TGTGCCAGCAGGAGGGACACCCTGAACACTGAAGCTTTCTTT. The chain recombines TRBV6-2 or TRBV6-3 with TRBJ1-1; D possibly corresponds to TRBD1 (6 bases). Germline V gives CDR1 MNHEY, CDR2 SVGEGT. The V gene lost 6 bases and the J gene lost 0 bases, with 11 bases spanning the gap. The CDR3 is made up of 14 amino acids.

This clonotype was seen only a few times. The CDR3 DNA follows: TGTGCCAGCAGCTTAGGGTCTGAGTATGGCTACACCTTC. Translation gives CASSLGSEYGYTF. The chain has TRBV7-2 and TRBJ1-2; D not resolved. V lost 1 base, J lost 5 bases, and 8 bases lay in between. The CDR3 runs to 13 residues. Germline V gives CDR1 SGHTA, CDR2 FQGNSA.

This clonotype was observed at least ten times. The V and J genes are TRBV5-6 and TRBJ1-5, with D hard to call. Germline-derived CDR1 and CDR2 are SGHDT and YYEEEE. CDR3 length equals 13 residues. The V and J ends lost 0 bases and 8 bases respectively, with 9 bases between them. The CDR3 DNA reads as TGTGCCAGCAGCTTGGGTGATGGTAAGCCCCAGCATTTT. The encoded protein is CASSLGDGKPQHF. Full variable domain (remainder filled in from reference TRBV5-6 and TRBJ1-5): DAGVTQSPTHLIKTRGQQVTLRCSPKSGHDTVSWYQQALGQGPQFIFQYYEEEERQRGNFPDRFSGHQFPNYSSELNVNALLLGDSALYLCASSLGDGKPQHFGDGTRLSIL.

This clonotype has at least ten counts. The V gene is TRBV3-1, the J gene TRBJ1-2; no firm D call. The CDR3 has 13 residues. CDR1 is LGHDT and CDR2 is YNNKEL in the germline V gene (reference sequence). The V end lost 0 bases, the J end lost 5 bases, and 7 bases lay between the germline ends. The CDR3 is CASSQEGFYGYTF. CDR3 DNA sequence: TGTGCCAGCAGCCAAGAAGGCTTTTATGGCTACACCTTC.

This clonotype has a handful of counts. The rearrangement joins TRBV5-1 to TRBJ2-1; 9 bases line up with TRBD1. Germline values: CDR1 SGHRS, CDR2 YFSETQ. Germline trimming cut 5 bases from V and 0 bases from J; bases unmatched to any gene: 15. The CDR3 has 19 residues. The CDR3 nucleotides read TGCGCCAGCAGGGGAATGGGACAGGGCACACCAAGCTCCTACAATGAGCAGTTCTTC. Translated, it gives CASRGMGQGTPSSYNEQFF.

This clonotype was seen a few times. The genes are TRBV5-1 and TRBJ2-3; perhaps TRBD1 as D (6 bases). The V end was cut by 5 bases, the J end by 2 bases, with 15 bases between. The CDR3 spans 15 residues. Germline V gives CDR1 SGHRS, CDR2 YFSETQ. The CDR3 coding sequence is TGCGCCAGCAGTCCGACAACAGGGTCCACAGATACGCAGTATTTT. This sequence encodes CASSPTTGSTDTQYF.

J is TRBJ2-3 and V is TRBV5-1; possibly TRBD1 for D (5 bases). There are 15 residues in the CDR3. With 0 bases removed from V and 2 bases from J, the gap between germline ends came to 10 bases. The V gene's germline CDR1 is SGHRS and CDR2 YFSETQ. In DNA form, the CDR3 reads TGCGCCAGCAGCTTGGGGACACTCTTCACAGATACGCAGTATTTT. The encoded protein is CASSLGTLFTDTQYF.

This clonotype came up many times. The V and J genes are TRBV7-6 and TRBJ2-7; D gene ambiguous. V gave up 2 bases and J gave up 2 bases, with 10 bases separating them. Germline CDR1 reads SGHVS; CDR2 reads FNYEAQ. The CDR3 consists of 14 residues. CDR3: CASSLRQDPYEQYF. CDR3 nucleotide sequence: TGTGCCAGCAGCTTACGGCAGGACCCCTACGAGCAGTACTTC. Full variable domain (remainder filled in from reference TRBV7-6 and TRBJ2-7): GAGVSQSPRYKVTKRGQDVALRCDPISGHVSLYWYRQALGQGPEFLTYFNYEAQQDKSGLPNDRFSAERPEGSISTLTIQRTEQRDSAMYRCASSLRQDPYEQYFGPGTRLTVT.

The rearrangement uses TRBV24-1 and TRBJ2-5; 9 bases are a match to TRBD1. CDR3 size: 15 residues. The germline V gene has CDR1 KGHDR and CDR2 SFDVKD. J lost 5 bases, V lost 0 bases, and 3 bases had no gene match. This CDR3 is CATSDLDRGEETQYF. The CDR3 DNA is TGTGCCACCAGTGATTTGGACAGGGGGGAGGAGACCCAGTACTTC.